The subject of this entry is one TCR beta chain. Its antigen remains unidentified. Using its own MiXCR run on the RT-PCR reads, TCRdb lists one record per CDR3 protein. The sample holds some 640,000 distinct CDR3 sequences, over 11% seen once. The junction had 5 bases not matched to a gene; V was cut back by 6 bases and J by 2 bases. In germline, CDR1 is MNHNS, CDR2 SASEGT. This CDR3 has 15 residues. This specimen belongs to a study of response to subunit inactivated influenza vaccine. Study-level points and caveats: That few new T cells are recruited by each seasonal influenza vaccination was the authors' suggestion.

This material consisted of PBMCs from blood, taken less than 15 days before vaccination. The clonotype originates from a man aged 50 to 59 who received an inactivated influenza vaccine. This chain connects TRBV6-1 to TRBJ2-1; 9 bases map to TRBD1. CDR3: CASRRTGEPYNEQFF. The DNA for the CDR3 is TGTGCCAGCAGAAGGACAGGGGAACCCTACAATGAGCAGTTCTTC.